Shown below are 24 T cell receptor beta chains from a single sample sequenced in a study of vaccination and CD4 T cells after COVID-19. Indicated treatment: roughly 11-day PBMC culture with coronavirus spike peptide pools or control peptides (ViraFEST assay). These receptors' targets are unknown. Sequencing of the DNA from cultured CD4+ T cells was carried out with the Oncomine TCR Beta short-read assay. TCRdb re-called the PCR reads through MiXCR, storing one row per CDR3 protein. The sample records 10,000 to 15,000 distinct CDR3 sequences, roughly 50% being singletons. The sequencing sample was made of CD4+ T cells from blood, cultured in vitro. All receptors come from a human donor who had recovered from COVID-19.

This clonotype was recorded a few times. This chain connects TRBV14 to TRBJ1-1; maybe TRBD1 (6 bases). CDR1 and CDR2 from the germline V gene are SGHDN and FVKESK. CDR3 length: 19 amino acids. Trimming cost V 1 base and J 2 bases, with 23 bases left between them. CDR3 bases: TGTGCCAGCAGCCAAGTCCCCTTTCGACAGGCAAGGGCAAACACTGAAGCTTTCTTT. Protein product: CASSQVPFRQARANTEAFF. Full variable domain (missing parts from reference TRBV14 and TRBJ1-1): EAGVTQFPSHSVIEKGQTVTLRCDPISGHDNLYWYRRVMGKEIKFLLHFVKESKQDESGMPNNRFLAERTGGTYSTLKVQPAELEDSGVYFCASSQVPFRQARANTEAFFGQGTRLTVV.

This clonotype was seen a few times. The rearrangement joins TRBV7-2 to TRBJ1-6; D not resolved. Germline CDR1 reads SGHTA; CDR2 reads FQGNSA. Deletions cut 6 bases from V and 7 bases from J, with 16 bases between. There are 15 residues in the CDR3. The CDR3 sequence: CASRERHDWNSPLHF. For the CDR3, the DNA is TGTGCCAGCAGGGAAAGACACGACTGGAATTCACCCCTCCACTTT.

The chain has TRBV11-1 and TRBJ2-5, with 8 positions matching TRBD2. Trimming took 3 bases from V and 7 from J; bases not matched to a gene: 10. Germline V gives CDR1 SGHAT, CDR2 FQDESV (reference sequence). The CDR3 extends over 15 amino acids. CDR3 amino acids: CASSFSGTRVWTQYF. CDR3 DNA sequence: TGTGCCAGCAGCTTCTCCGGGACTAGAGTGTGGACCCAGTACTTC.

The V call is TRBV20-1, the J call TRBJ1-1, with D perhaps TRBD1 (5 bases). The V end lost 6 bases, the J end lost 0 bases, and 11 bases lay between the germline ends. The CDR3 covers 13 residues. Germline V CDR1 and CDR2: DFQATT, SNEGSKA (reference sequence). Here the CDR3 reads CSAAGAVNTEAFF. CDR3 DNA: TGCAGTGCCGCCGGGGCGGTGAACACTGAAGCTTTCTTT.

V and J are TRBV30 and TRBJ1-1; 11 bases fit TRBD1. J gave up 6 bases and V 4 bases, and 7 bases lay outside the gene matches. CDR1 and CDR2 (germline): GTSNPN, SVGIG (reference sequence). This CDR3 region has 14 residues. CDR3 nucleotide sequence: TGTGCCTGGATGGCGGACAGGGGGCATGCTGAAGCTTTCTTT. Residues: CAWMADRGHAEAFF.

The chain has TRBV7-8 and TRBJ2-7; TRBD1 is a possible D gene (6 bases). The germline V gene encodes CDR1 SGHVS and CDR2 FQNEAQ. The V end was cut by 1 base, the J end by 4 bases, with 14 bases between. The CDR3 contains 15 residues. CDR3 nucleotide sequence: TGTGCCAGCAGCTTAGGGCTGGGGGCTTGGTACGAGCAGTACTTC. Protein: CASSLGLGAWYEQYF.

This clonotype has just a few counts. The chain joins TRBV24-1 to TRBJ2-3, with D maybe TRBD1 (6 bases). This CDR3 is built from 13 residues. In germline, CDR1 is KGHDR, CDR2 SFDVKD. Trimming took off 5 bases at V and 4 bases at J, with 9 bases between the two ends. The DNA for the CDR3 is TGTGCCACCAGTGCCCCAGGGGCAGATACGCAGTATTTT. It encodes CATSAPGADTQYF.

This clonotype was detected only a few times. The chain has TRBV25-1 and TRBJ1-2; D gene uncertain. The germline gives CDR1 MGHDK, CDR2 SYGVNS. V dropped 1 base and J dropped 8 bases, with 11 bases sitting between them. This CDR3 region has 13 residues. CDR3 bases: TGTGCCAGCAGTGAATCACGATTAGGGGGCTACACCTTC. Translating it yields CASSESRLGGYTF.

The chain links TRBV5-1 to TRBJ2-5; maybe TRBD2 (6 bases). The germline V gene encodes CDR1 SGHRS and CDR2 YFSETQ. The CDR3 extends over 13 amino acids. Trimming cost V 3 bases and J 4 bases, with 10 bases left between them. The CDR3 DNA sequence: TGCGCCAGCAGCTATGTGGGGGGAGAGACCCAGTACTTC. Translated: CASSYVGGETQYF.

V is TRBV18 and J is TRBJ2-5; 9 positions agree with TRBD2. Germline assignment: CDR1 KGHSH and CDR2 LQKENI. The CDR3 has 15 amino acids. V lost 5 bases and J lost 2; bases outside the gene matches: 6. The CDR3 protein is CASSALSGGQETQYF. Written as DNA, the CDR3 is TGTGCCAGCTCAGCACTCAGCGGGGGGCAAGAGACCCAGTACTTC.

The CDR3 nucleotides read TGCAGTGCCGGCCTCTCCGGCATCCTGTTTTTT. As protein: CSAGLSGILFF. The chain uses TRBV29-1 and TRBJ2-2; D remains unclear. This CDR3 has 11 amino acids. CDR1 is SQVTM, CDR2 ANQGSEA, per germline.

V and J are TRBV19 and TRBJ1-6; D gene ambiguous. The CDR3 loop spans 15 amino acids. Germline V gene data show CDR1 as LNHDA and CDR2 as SQIVND (reference sequence). The V and J ends lost 5 bases and 8 bases respectively, with 16 bases between them. As DNA, the CDR3 is TGTGCCAGTAGTGACCCCGCGGTCAACTATTCACCCCTCCACTTT. It yields the protein CASSDPAVNYSPLHF. Filled out from reference TRBV19 and TRBJ1-6, the complete variable domain reads DGGITQSPKYLFRKEGQNVTLSCEQNLNHDAMYWYRQDPGQGLRLIYYSQIVNDFQKGDIAEGYSVSREKKESFPLTVTSAQKNPTAFYLCASSDPAVNYSPLHFGNGTRLTVT.

J is TRBJ2-7 and V is TRBV11-3; 9 bases map to TRBD2. Looked up from germline, CDR1 is SGHNT and CDR2 is YENEEA. The CDR3 is 17 amino acids. V lost 0 bases to trimming and J lost 3 bases; unmatched junction nucleotides: 9. The CDR3 reads CASSLDSGTSSFYEQYF. CDR3 coding DNA: TGTGCCAGCAGCTTAGATTCCGGGACTAGCAGTTTCTACGAGCAGTACTTC.

This chain uses TRBV30 with TRBJ2-2; no reliable D call. The V end lost 3 bases, the J end lost 0 bases, and 11 bases lay between the germline ends. Germline V gives CDR1 GTSNPN, CDR2 SVGIG (reference sequence). The CDR3 is 15 residues long. CDR3 region: CAWRSITPNTGELFF. DNA of the CDR3: TGTGCCTGGAGGTCCATCACACCGAACACCGGGGAGCTGTTTTTT. Looking up the rest from reference TRBV30 and TRBJ2-2 gives the full variable domain: SQTIHQWPATLVQPVGSPLSLECTVEGTSNPNLYWYRQAAGRGLQLLFYSVGIGQISSEVPQNLSASRPQDRQFILSSKKLLLSDSGFYLCAWRSITPNTGELFFGEGSRLTVL.

This clonotype was picked up a small number of times. The chain links TRBV6-1 to TRBJ1-2, with 8 bases that match TRBD1. Trimming removed 5 bases from V and 5 bases from J; junction bases left unmatched: 10. Germline V gene data show CDR1 as MNHNS and CDR2 as SASEGT. The CDR3 totals 15 residues. The CDR3 DNA reads as TGTGCCAGCAGTCGGGGGCCGGACAGGGAGTATGGCTACACCTTC. Its translation: CASSRGPDREYGYTF.

The chain recombines TRBV6-5 with TRBJ1-1, with D unclear. The germline V gene has CDR1 MNHEY and CDR2 SVGAGI. This CDR3 is 15 amino acids long. Trimming cost V 0 bases and J 4 bases, with 12 bases left between them. In DNA, the CDR3 is TGTGCCAGCAGTTACTCAGGAGGGAGGAGCACTGAAGCTTTCTTT. Translating it yields CASSYSGGRSTEAFF.

This clonotype was recorded a few times. The chain couples TRBV24-1 to TRBJ2-3; 7 bases are shared with TRBD2. V shed 3 bases, J shed 2 bases, and the junction held 7 bases outside the gene matches. The CDR3 covers 16 residues. Germline CDR1 is KGHDR and CDR2 is SFDVKD. The CDR3: CATSDLGTTDTDTQYF. The CDR3 DNA follows: TGTGCCACCAGTGATCTCGGGACTACGGACACAGATACGCAGTATTTT.

The chain has TRBV12-3 or TRBV12-4 and TRBJ2-1; 14 bases match TRBD2. The ends lost 4 bases at V and 15 bases at J; junction bases unmatched: 14. This CDR3 contains 16 residues. The CDR3, as DNA: TGTGCCAGCAGTTCAAGGAGACTAGCGGGGGGGCACGGGCCGTTCTTC. Residues: CASSSRRLAGGHGPFF.

This clonotype came up a few times. The chain recombines TRBV5-4 with TRBJ1-2; 10 nucleotides align to TRBD1. CDR1 is SGHNT and CDR2 is YYREEE in the germline V gene (reference sequence). CDR3 length equals 13 residues. V dropped 4 bases and J dropped 8; count of bases not matched to a gene: 5. CDR3 in amino acids: CASSLGTGDGYTF. CDR3 nucleotides: TGTGCCAGCAGCCTAGGGACAGGGGACGGCTACACCTTC. Combining the CDR3 with reference TRBV5-4 and TRBJ1-2 gives the whole variable domain ETGVTQSPTHLIKTRGQQVTLRCSSQSGHNTVSWYQQALGQGPQFIFQYYREEENGRGNFPPRFSGLQFPNYSSELNVNALELDDSALYLCASSLGTGDGYTFGSGTRLTVV.

The rearrangement uses TRBV27 and TRBJ2-1; weak D call: TRBD1 (8 bases). The V end was cut by 7 bases, the J end by 0 bases, with 16 bases between. In germline, CDR1 is MNHEY, CDR2 SMNVEV (reference sequence). This CDR3 spans 16 amino acids. CDR3 region: CASTRDRTSSYNEQFF. The DNA for the CDR3 is TGTGCCAGCACCCGGGACAGGACTAGCTCCTACAATGAGCAGTTCTTC.

The chain carries TRBV30 and TRBJ1-1; D gene uncertain. Looked up from germline, CDR1 is GTSNPN and CDR2 is SVGIG (reference sequence). V lost 2 bases and J 7 bases, leaving 8 bases between the germline ends. The length of the CDR3 is 11 residues. The CDR3 reads CAWSNGIEAFF. CDR3 coding DNA: TGTGCCTGGAGTAACGGGATTGAAGCTTTCTTT.

This clonotype appeared a few times. The chain uses TRBV2 and TRBJ1-1; weak D call: TRBD1 (6 bases). Trimming took 8 bases from V and 1 from J, leaving 11 bases between them. Germline V gene data show CDR1 as SNHLY and CDR2 as FYNNEI. The CDR3 has 13 amino acids. The DNA of the CDR3 is TGTGCCAGCCGAGGGGGTGGGAACACTGAAGCTTTCTTT. It encodes CASRGGGNTEAFF.

The chain couples TRBV6-1 to TRBJ1-1, with 7 bases aligning to TRBD1. With 6 bases clipped from V and 0 bases from J, the junction kept 1 base outside the gene matches. The CDR3 sequence is 13 residues long. The germline CDR1 and CDR2 sequences are MNHNS and SASEGT. The CDR3 loop reads CASRDRMNTEAFF. As DNA, the CDR3 is TGTGCCAGCAGGGACAGGATGAACACTGAAGCTTTCTTT.

This clonotype was detected a few times. V is TRBV10-2 and J is TRBJ1-2, with TRBD1 as a possible D gene (6 bases). Between the trimmed V and J ends, which lost 5 bases and 4 bases, there was a span of 14 bases. CDR3 length equals 14 residues. Germline CDR1 is WSHSY and CDR2 is SAAADI. The CDR3: CASSPGVESYGYTF. Here the CDR3 DNA reads TGCGCCAGCAGTCCAGGGGTTGAGAGCTATGGCTACACCTTC.